This is a list of T cell receptor beta chains from one sample in a study of blood T cell repertoires in COVID-19. The repertoire was sequenced with immunoSEQ multiplex PCR; TCRdb's copy has only in-frame clones and lacks some. The table includes 300,000 to 450,000 clones, around 87% detected once. Specimen: PBMCs or T cells enriched from blood (not recorded which). The receptors were gathered from a man in his forties in a cohort exposed to, infected with or recovered from COVID-19 (not recorded which). Each CDR3 is given with its conserved first and last residue. The D gene is left open where the match is weak. Size tells how often a clone was seen (once, few, many) or the class of an expanded clone, and some rows leave it out.

NA	TRBV27	TRBJ2-3	TRBD2	TGTGCCAGCAGTTTTCGCTTCCCGGGACTAGCGGGAGTTGGCACGCAGTATTTT	CASSFRFPGLAGVGTQYF
NA	TRBV5-5	TRBJ1-2	TRBD1	TGTGCCAGCAGCCTGGGACAGGACAGGGGCTACACCTTC	CASSLGQDRGYTF
few	TRBV4-1	TRBJ1-4	NA	TGCGCCAGCAGCCAGGATCAAGACCTCTCCGGGACAAGGAAAGAAAAACTGTTTTTT	CASSQDQDLSGTRKEKLFF
NA	TRBV19	TRBJ2-7	TRBD2	TGTGCCAGTAGCGGACGAGGGACTAGCGGGAGAGGTCCATACGAGCAGTACTTC	CASSGRGTSGRGPYEQYF
NA	TRBV14	TRBJ1-1	NA	TGTGCCAGCAGCCAAGAGGCCAGATCAACCGAAGCTTTCTTT	CASSQEARSTEAFF
NA	TRBV6-1	TRBJ1-2	NA	TGTGCCAGCAGTGAAACAGATGCCTATGGCTACACCTTC	CASSETDAYGYTF
NA	TRBV4-1	TRBJ2-6	NA	TGCGCCAGCAGCCAAGTTTCGGGACACCTCTCTGGGGCCAACGTCCTGACTTTC	CASSQVSGHLSGANVLTF
once	TRBV6-1	TRBJ1-1	NA	TGTGCCAGCAGTGATTACAGGCCATTGAACACTGAAGCTTTCTTT	CASSDYRPLNTEAFF
NA	TRBV19	TRBJ2-1	TRBD2	TGTGCCAGTAGTCCGCTTAGCGGGAGGGCCGACAATGAGCAGTTCTTC	CASSPLSGRADNEQFF
many	TRBV7-8	TRBJ2-2	NA	TGTGCCAGCAGCTTAGTCCCCGGGGGGGAGCTGTTTTTT	CASSLVPGGELFF
NA	TRBV27	TRBJ1-4	NA	TGTGCCAGCAGTCCACAGTTTTCGGCTAATGAAAAACTGTTTTTT	CASSPQFSANEKLFF
once	TRBV7-9	TRBJ2-3	TRBD1	TGTGCCAGCAGCTCCGGACAGGGACGCAGTTGGGATACGCAGTATTTT	CASSSGQGRSWDTQYF
NA	TRBV3-1/TRBV3-2	TRBJ2-4	NA	TGTGCCAGCAGCCCAGGCGTCAAAAACATTCAGTACTTC	CASSPGVKNIQYF
NA	TRBV3-1/TRBV3-2	TRBJ2-3	TRBD2	TGTGCCAGCAGCCAAGATCGAAGAGGACTAGCGACTAGCACAGATACGCAGTATTTT	CASSQDRRGLATSTDTQYF
once	TRBV9	TRBJ2-3	TRBD1	TGTGCCAGCAGCGCGCGGGGGACAGGGGTAACAGATACGCAGTATTTT	CASSARGTGVTDTQYF
NA	TRBV28	TRBJ2-5	NA	TGTGCCAGCAGGGGACACAGGGACCCCCAGACCCAGTACTTC	CASRGHRDPQTQYF
NA	TRBV27	TRBJ2-7	TRBD2	TGTGCCACTGGGACTAGCGACTTATCGGCTGCCGAGCAGTACTTC	CATGTSDLSAAEQYF
NA	TRBV28	TRBJ2-3	NA	TGTGCCAGCAGTCCCGTGGGCCTTAGCACAGATACGCAGTATTTT	CASSPVGLSTDTQYF
once	TRBV20-1	TRBJ1-1	NA	TGCAGTGCTAGTCAGGGGTTCATGAACACTGAAGCTTTCTTT	CSASQGFMNTEAFF
few	TRBV3-1/TRBV3-2	TRBJ1-3	NA	TGTGCCAGCAGCCGTGGCAGATTGATCACTGGAAACACCATATATTTT	CASSRGRLITGNTIYF
NA	TRBV18	TRBJ2-7	TRBD2	TGTGCCAGCTCTCGAGCGGGAGGAGACTACGAGCAGTACTTC	CASSRAGGDYEQYF
NA	TRBV30	TRBJ1-5	NA	TGTGCCTGGAGCGTACTTAATGGTAAACAGCCCCAGCATTTT	CAWSVLNGKQPQHF
NA	TRBV15	TRBJ1-1	NA	TGTGCCACCAGCAGAGAGGTAGGGGACACTGAAGCTTTCTTT	CATSREVGDTEAFF
NA	TRBV25-1	TRBJ1-1	NA	TGTGCCAGCATGGCCCGGGGGTGGGACACTGAAGCTTTCTTT	CASMARGWDTEAFF
NA	TRBV7-8	TRBJ1-5	NA	TGTGCCAGCAGCCCCTTTACAGGAAATAGCAATCAGCCCCAGCATTTT	CASSPFTGNSNQPQHF
once	TRBV20-1	TRBJ2-7	TRBD2	TGCAGTGCTAGTCCGGAGGTGGCTAGCGGGAGGGCCGGGTACTTC	CSASPEVASGRAGYF
NA	TRBV2	TRBJ1-1	TRBD1	TGTGCCAGCAGTCGGAACAGGGGCACTGAAGCTTTCTTT	CASSRNRGTEAFF
NA	TRBV6-5	TRBJ1-6	NA	TGTGCCAGCAGTTACTTCATTCAGGGCGGTTCACCCCTCCACTTT	CASSYFIQGGSPLHF
NA	TRBV19	TRBJ1-5	TRBD1	TGTGCCAGTAGTACTTACTTGACAGGGGGCCAGCAGCCCCAGCATTTT	CASSTYLTGGQQPQHF
NA	TRBV28	TRBJ2-2	TRBD1	TGTGCCAGCAGTTTGTTACAGGGGCCCACCGGGGAGCTGTTTTTT	CASSLLQGPTGELFF
NA	TRBV6-2/TRBV6-3	TRBJ2-3	TRBD1	TGTGCCAGCAGCAACATGCGGACAGGGCAATCCACAGATACGCAGTATTTT	CASSNMRTGQSTDTQYF
NA	TRBV6-5	TRBJ2-1	TRBD2	TGTGCCAGCAGTTACTCAGTCCGGGAGGATTACAATGAGCAGTTCTTC	CASSYSVREDYNEQFF
NA	TRBV19	TRBJ2-3	TRBD2	TGTGCCAGTCGAATCATACTAGCGGGCACAGATACGCAGTATTTT	CASRIILAGTDTQYF
NA	TRBV30	TRBJ1-4	TRBD1	TGTGCCTGGACAGGGGGCACAACTAATGAAAAACTGTTTTTT	CAWTGGTTNEKLFF
NA	TRBV5-4	TRBJ2-1	TRBD2	TGTGCCACAACCCCGCCCTCACGAGCGGGAGGACTCGTTGAGCAGTTCTTC	CATTPPSRAGGLVEQFF